A single sample gave rise to the 13 T cell receptor beta chains below, sequenced in a study of blood T cell repertoires in COVID-19. Here immunoSEQ multiplex PCR was the method, and the copy in TCRdb shows in-frame clones only, minus some. The repertoire holds fewer than 350,000 clones, just under 90% seen once, with about 4% in the top ten. The sample consisted of PBMCs or T cells enriched from blood (not recorded which). These receptors were collected from a woman aged 25 to 39 with acute COVID-19.

V gene TRBV18 combines with J gene TRBJ1-5; TRBD1 agrees at 7 bases. J lost 0 bases, V lost 1 base, and 6 bases had no gene match. Looked up from germline, CDR1 is KGHSH and CDR2 is LQKENI. The CDR3 length is 17 residues. CDR3: CASSPLGQANSNQPQHF. In DNA, the CDR3 is TGTGCCAGCTCACCACTCGGACAGGCAAATAGCAATCAGCCCCAGCATTTT.

The rearrangement joins TRBV15 to TRBJ1-1; no clear D gene. Between the trimmed V and J ends, which lost 6 bases and 2 bases, there was a span of 16 bases. The CDR3 is 15 amino acids. CDR1 and CDR2 from the germline V gene are LNHNV and YYDKDF (reference sequence). The CDR3 reads CATRNLRVSNTEAFF. CDR3 coding DNA: TGTGCCACCAGAAACCTTAGAGTCTCCAACACTGAAGCTTTCTTT.

V and J are TRBV6-2 or TRBV6-3 and TRBJ2-3; TRBD2 matches at 10 bases. The CDR3 extends over 16 amino acids. The germline gives CDR1 MNHEY, CDR2 SVGEGT. J was trimmed by 1 base and V by 2 bases; bases with no gene match: 3. In DNA, the CDR3 is TGTGCCAGCAGTTACCCTAGCGGGAGTGGCACAGATACGCAGTATTTT. The encoded protein is CASSYPSGSGTDTQYF.

The chain links TRBV24-1 to TRBJ1-4; D may be TRBD1 (5 bases). Trimming stripped 4 bases from V and 8 bases from J, with 16 bases between. Germline V gene lookup returns CDR1 KGHDR and CDR2 SFDVKD. CDR3 size: 15 residues. Written as DNA, the CDR3 is TGTGCCACCAGTGACCCAGGACAAGGAGAAGAAAAACTGTTTTTT. Its protein is CATSDPGQGEEKLFF.

This sequence joins TRBV7-8 and TRBJ2-2, with 13 bases matching TRBD2. The CDR3 loop spans 18 amino acids. The germline CDR1 and CDR2 sequences are SGHVS and FQNEAQ. V gave up 6 bases and J gave up 5 bases; unmatched junction bases: 12. The CDR3 is CASSRNPTSGRGTGELFF. The CDR3 DNA is TGTGCCAGCAGTCGAAATCCAACTAGCGGGAGGGGGACCGGGGAGCTGTTTTTT.

This rearrangement joins TRBV19 to TRBJ1-2; tentative D call: TRBD1 (6 bases). From germline, CDR1 is LNHDA and CDR2 SQIVND (reference sequence). The CDR3 has 12 amino acids. The V end lost 6 bases, the J end lost 10 bases, and 15 bases lay between the germline ends. In DNA, the CDR3 is TGTGCCAGTAGCAACCGGGACAAGGACTACACCTTC. This sequence encodes CASSNRDKDYTF.

The V call is TRBV3-1 (or the pseudogene TRBV3-2), the J call TRBJ1-4; D might be TRBD1 (6 bases). V lost 3 bases and J lost 3, with 11 bases in between. Looked up from germline, CDR1 is LGHDT and CDR2 is YNNKEL (reference sequence). The CDR3 totals 15 residues. Written as DNA, the CDR3 is TGTGCCAGCAGCCACGACGCAGGGGCTAATGAAAAACTGTTTTTT. Amino acids: CASSHDAGANEKLFF.

This rearrangement joins TRBV19 to TRBJ2-3; TRBD1 agrees at 10 bases. V lost 3 bases and J lost 2; bases outside the gene matches: 5. Germline CDR1 is LNHDA and CDR2 is SQIVND (reference sequence). This CDR3 is built from 16 residues. The CDR3, as DNA: TGTGCCAGTAGTATCGGGACAGGGGCAGACACAGATACGCAGTATTTT. It yields the protein CASSIGTGADTDTQYF.

A single count supports this clone. The CDR3 DNA sequence: TGTGCCAGCAGCTTAGGAGACAGGGGTTTCCATCAGCCCCAGCATTTT. Translation gives CASSLGDRGFHQPQHF. This sequence joins TRBV11-2 and TRBJ1-5; TRBD1 matches at 8 bases. The CDR3 totals 16 residues. Germline V CDR1 and CDR2: SGHAT, FQNNGV. V lost 1 base to trimming and J lost 5 bases; unmatched junction nucleotides: 7.

The V and J genes are TRBV11-2 and TRBJ1-3; D call uncertain. Deletions cut 3 bases from V and 0 bases from J, with 15 bases between. This CDR3 comprises 17 residues. The germline gives CDR1 SGHAT, CDR2 FQNNGV. This CDR3 reads CASSFDPRSTSGNTIYF. The CDR3 DNA follows: TGTGCCAGCAGCTTCGATCCCCGGTCTACCTCTGGAAACACCATATATTTT.

The chain carries TRBV7-9 and TRBJ2-7, with 10 bases that match TRBD2. The germline V gene has CDR1 SEHNR and CDR2 FQNEAQ (reference sequence). There are 15 residues in the CDR3. The ends lost 2 bases at V and 4 bases at J; junction bases unmatched: 5. CDR3 amino acids: CASSLLAGESYEQYF. CDR3 sequence (DNA): TGTGCCAGCAGCTTACTAGCGGGAGAGTCGTACGAGCAGTACTTC.

The chain carries TRBV5-5 and TRBJ1-3, with TRBD1 matching over 7 bases. The CDR3 runs to 14 residues. J was trimmed by 2 bases and V by 2 bases; bases with no gene match: 1. From germline, CDR1 is SGHKS and CDR2 YYEKEE (reference sequence). CDR3 loop: CASSLGTAGNTIYF. CDR3 bases: TGTGCCAGCAGCTTAGGGACAGCTGGAAACACCATATATTTT.

This sequence joins TRBV5-1 and TRBJ1-1; tentative D call: TRBD1 (6 bases). Germline CDR1 reads SGHRS; CDR2 reads YFSETQ. The CDR3 is 15 residues long. Trimming removed 4 bases from V and 4 bases from J, with 17 bases in between. This CDR3 is CASSPTPDRPTEAFF. DNA of the CDR3: TGCGCCAGCAGCCCGACACCTGACAGGCCCACTGAAGCTTTCTTT.